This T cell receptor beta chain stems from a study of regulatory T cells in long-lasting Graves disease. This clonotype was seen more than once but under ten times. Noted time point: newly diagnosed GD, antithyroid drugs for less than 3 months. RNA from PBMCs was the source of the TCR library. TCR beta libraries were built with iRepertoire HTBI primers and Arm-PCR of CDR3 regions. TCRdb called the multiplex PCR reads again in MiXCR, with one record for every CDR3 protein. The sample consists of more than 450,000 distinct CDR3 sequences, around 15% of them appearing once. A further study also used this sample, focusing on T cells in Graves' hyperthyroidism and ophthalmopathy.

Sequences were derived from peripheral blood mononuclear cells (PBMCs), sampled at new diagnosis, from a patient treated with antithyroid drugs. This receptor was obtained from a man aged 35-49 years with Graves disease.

CDR3 bases: TGCAGTGCTACTTCGGGTGGGGGCACTGAAGCTTTCTTT. It specifies CSATSGGGTEAFF. This chain connects TRBV20-1 to TRBJ1-1; D is possibly TRBD1 (5 bases). Trimming removed 4 bases from V and 4 bases from J, with 13 bases in between. This CDR3 comprises 13 residues. Germline CDR1 reads DFQATT; CDR2 reads SNEGSKA (reference sequence).